Listed here is a single T cell receptor (beta chain). Its antigen specificity is not known. Base-call qualities are not available, and no considerably larger clone is one nucleotide away. These data are taken from a study of OX40 agonist ivuxolimab in advanced cancers. In terms of the full investigation: Ivuxolimab, which targeted the costimulatory receptor OX40 (CD134), was an agonistic, fully human IgG2 monoclonal antibody. Patients were allowed to have had prior anti-PD-1, anti-PD-L1 or anti-CTLA-4 therapy, and 30% to 40% of the dose-escalation patients had been treated with checkpoint inhibitors. The purpose of peripheral TCRbeta sequencing was to test whether ivuxolimab changed TCR sequence diversity and led to clonal T-cell expansion. A male proportion of roughly 80% and a mean age of roughly 58 years, ranging from about 20 to 85, were recorded for the dose-escalation cohort. Among the roughly 52 dose-escalation patients, some 20 had hepatocellular carcinoma, 15 or so melanoma, 9 renal cell carcinoma and 9 head and neck cancer. Partial responses occurred in three dose-escalation patients, of whom one had hepatocellular carcinoma and two had cutaneous melanoma. Intravenous ivuxolimab was administered to patients every 2 weeks at six dose levels: 0.01, 0.1, 0.3, 1.5, 3 and 10 mg/kg. The paper covers the monotherapy dose-escalation part of the phase I ivuxolimab trial, which included N of about 50 patients. Results and caveats for the whole study, not just this receptor: On average, CD8+ T cells showed more expanded clones than CD4+ T cells after ivuxolimab. The antigen specificity of the peripheral T cells that underwent clonal expansion was not determined. Clonal expansion of both CD4+ and CD8+ blood T cells was observed from baseline to week 6 at doses 0.1 to 3.0 mg/kg. Partial responders in the 0.1-3.0 mg/kg groups had among the lowest normalized peripheral clonal expansion, especially among CD8+ T cells. Low levels of normalized T-cell clonal expansion were also shown by some nonresponding patients.

Patients with autoimmune disease history or receiving systemic immunosuppression were excluded from the trial. Peripheral blood for TCR sequencing was drawn from every dose cohort at baseline, at cycle 4 day 1 and at cycle 7 day 1. Samples were obtained from an open-label, multicenter, first-in-human phase I dose-escalation trial of ivuxolimab. The trial enrolled adults with locally advanced or metastatic head and neck squamous cell, hepatocellular, melanoma or renal cell carcinoma. CD4+ and CD8+ T cells were sorted separately from peripheral blood before TCR sequencing. Genomic DNA was extracted from sorted cells for sequencing of the TCRbeta CDR3 region. The immunoSEQ Assay was used to sequence the TCRbeta CDR3 regions. TCRdb carries this immuneACCESS record with in-frame sequences only. Its versions omit some clonotypes, under half of them owing to an unresolved V gene in the studies checked, with the rest unexplained. The sample table shows some 64,000 clones, and roughly 83% are seen once. The top ten hold 0.6% to 0.9% of the sample.

The sequence was obtained from an adult with an advanced solid tumor such as melanoma, head and neck, liver or kidney cancer. Sequences were derived from CD4+ or CD8+ T cells sorted from blood, sampled in a trial of the OX40 agonist ivuxolimab.

The DNA sequence follows: TGCGCCAGCAGCTTGTCAGATGTAGCAGGGGATACGCAGTATTTT. It translates as CASSLSDVAGDTQYF. This chain is built from TRBV5-1 and TRBJ2-3; TRBD1 might be the D gene, on 5 matching bases. V is reduced by 1 base and J by 6 bases, leaving a spacing of 15 bases between them. Reading the germline V gene gives CDR1 SGHRS and CDR2 YFSETQ. From cysteine to phenylalanine, the CDR3 is 15 amino acids long. The entry retains the CDR3 DNA only, 45 bases that are in frame from base 1.